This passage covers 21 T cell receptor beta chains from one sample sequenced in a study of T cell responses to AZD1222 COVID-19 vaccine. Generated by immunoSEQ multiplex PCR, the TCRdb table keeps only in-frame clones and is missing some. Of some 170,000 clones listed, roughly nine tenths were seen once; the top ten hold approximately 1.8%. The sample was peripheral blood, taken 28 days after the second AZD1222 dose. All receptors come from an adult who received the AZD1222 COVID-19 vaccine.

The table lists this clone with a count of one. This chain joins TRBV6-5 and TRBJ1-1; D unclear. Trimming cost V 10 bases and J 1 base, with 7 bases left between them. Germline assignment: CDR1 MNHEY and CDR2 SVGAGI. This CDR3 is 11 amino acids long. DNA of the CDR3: TGTGCCACCCACAGGAACACTGAAGCTTTCTTT. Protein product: CATHRNTEAFF.

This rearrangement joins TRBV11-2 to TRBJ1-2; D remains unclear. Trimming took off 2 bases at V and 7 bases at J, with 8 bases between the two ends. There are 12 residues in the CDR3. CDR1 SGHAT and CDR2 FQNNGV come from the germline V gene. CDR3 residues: CASSLSLLGYTF. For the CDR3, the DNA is TGTGCCAGCAGCTTAAGTCTCCTTGGCTACACCTTC.

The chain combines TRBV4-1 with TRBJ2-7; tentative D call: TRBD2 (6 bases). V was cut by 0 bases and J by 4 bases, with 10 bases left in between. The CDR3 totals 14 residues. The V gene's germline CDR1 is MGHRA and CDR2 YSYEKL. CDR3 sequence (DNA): TGCGCCAGCAGCCAAGATGGAGGGTTTTACGAGCAGTACTTC. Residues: CASSQDGGFYEQYF.

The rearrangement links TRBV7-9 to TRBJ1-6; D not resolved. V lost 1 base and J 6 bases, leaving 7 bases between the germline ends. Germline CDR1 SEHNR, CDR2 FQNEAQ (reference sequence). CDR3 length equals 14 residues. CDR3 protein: CASSLGQTNSPLHF. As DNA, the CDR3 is TGTGCCAGCAGCTTAGGCCAGACTAATTCACCCCTCCACTTT.

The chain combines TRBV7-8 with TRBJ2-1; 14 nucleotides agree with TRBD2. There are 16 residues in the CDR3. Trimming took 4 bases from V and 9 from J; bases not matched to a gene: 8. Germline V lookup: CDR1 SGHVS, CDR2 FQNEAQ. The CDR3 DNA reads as TGTGCCAGCAGCTCCCGACTAGCGGGAGGGCGAAGTGAGCAGTTCTTC. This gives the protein CASSSRLAGGRSEQFF.

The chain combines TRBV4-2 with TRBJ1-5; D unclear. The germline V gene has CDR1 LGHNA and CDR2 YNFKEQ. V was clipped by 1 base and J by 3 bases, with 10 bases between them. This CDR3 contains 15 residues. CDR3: CASSQGSGFNQPQHF. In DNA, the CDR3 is TGTGCCAGCAGCCAAGGCTCAGGTTTCAATCAGCCCCAGCATTTT.

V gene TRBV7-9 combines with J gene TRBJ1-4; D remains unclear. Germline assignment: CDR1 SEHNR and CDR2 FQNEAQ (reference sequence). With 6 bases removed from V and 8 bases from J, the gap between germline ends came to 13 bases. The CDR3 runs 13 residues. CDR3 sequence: CASRSGFREKLFF. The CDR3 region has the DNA TGTGCCAGCAGATCTGGATTTCGGGAAAAACTGTTTTTT.

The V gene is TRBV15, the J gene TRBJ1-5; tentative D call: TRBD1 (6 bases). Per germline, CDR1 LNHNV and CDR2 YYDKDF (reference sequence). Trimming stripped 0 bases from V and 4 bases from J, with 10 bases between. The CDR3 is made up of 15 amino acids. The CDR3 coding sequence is TGTGCCACCAGCAGAGATGGGGGCAGTAATCAGCCCCAGCATTTT. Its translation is CATSRDGGSNQPQHF. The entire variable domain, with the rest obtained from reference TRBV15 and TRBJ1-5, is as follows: DAMVIQNPRYQVTQFGKPVTLSCSQTLNHNVMYWYQQKSSQAPKLLFHYYDKDFNNEADTPDNFQSRRPNTSFCFLDIRSPGLGDTAMYLCATSRDGGSNQPQHFGDGTRLSIL.

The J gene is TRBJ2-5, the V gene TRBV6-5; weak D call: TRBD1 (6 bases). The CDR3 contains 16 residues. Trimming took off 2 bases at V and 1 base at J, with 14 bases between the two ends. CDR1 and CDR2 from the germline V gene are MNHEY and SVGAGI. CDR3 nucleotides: TGTGCCAGCAGTTACAACCGGATCAGGGGCCAAGAGACCCAGTACTTC. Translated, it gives CASSYNRIRGQETQYF.

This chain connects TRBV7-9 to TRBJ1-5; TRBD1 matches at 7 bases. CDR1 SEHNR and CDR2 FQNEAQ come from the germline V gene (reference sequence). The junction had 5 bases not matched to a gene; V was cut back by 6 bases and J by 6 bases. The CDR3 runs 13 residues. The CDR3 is CASSRQGSQPQHF. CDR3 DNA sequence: TGTGCCAGCAGTCGACAGGGTTCTCAGCCCCAGCATTTT.

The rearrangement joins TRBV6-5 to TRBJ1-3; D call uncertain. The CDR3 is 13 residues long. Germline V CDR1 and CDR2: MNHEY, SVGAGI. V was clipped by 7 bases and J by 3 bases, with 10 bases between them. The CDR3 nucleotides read TGTGCCAGCACCTGGTGGGGTGGAAACACCATATATTTT. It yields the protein CASTWWGGNTIYF.

CDR3 residues: CASSRGGFNPEAFF. The CDR3 DNA reads TGTGCCAGCTCACGAGGGGGGTTTAACCCTGAAGCTTTCTTT. V usage is TRBV18 and J usage is TRBJ1-1, with a weak D call TRBD1 (6 bases). The CDR3 covers 14 residues. Trimming pared 4 bases from V and 6 bases from J, leaving 15 bases between. From germline, CDR1 is KGHSH and CDR2 LQKENI. The complete variable domain, with remaining parts taken from reference TRBV18 and TRBJ1-1, reads NAGVMQNPRHLVRRRGQEARLRCSPMKGHSHVYWYRQLPEEGLKFMVYLQKENIIDESGMPKERFSAEFPKEGPSILRIQQVVRGDSAAYFCASSRGGFNPEAFFGQGTRLTVV.

CDR3 nucleotide sequence: TGTGCCAGCAGTGAGGGGGTTTGGACCCCCTCGAGAAATGAGCAGTTCTTC. Its protein is CASSEGVWTPSRNEQFF. The chain has TRBV25-1 and TRBJ2-1; perhaps D is TRBD1 or TRBD2 (5 bases each). The V gene's germline CDR1 is MGHDK and CDR2 SYGVNS. The V end was cut by 3 bases, the J end by 7 bases, with 22 bases between. The CDR3 extends over 17 amino acids. The whole variable domain, filled in from reference TRBV25-1 and TRBJ2-1, reads EADIYQTPRYLVIGTGKKITLECSQTMGHDKMYWYQQDPGMELHLIHYSYGVNSTEKGDLSSESTVSRIRTEHFPLTLESARPSHTSQYLCASSEGVWTPSRNEQFFGPGTRLTVL.

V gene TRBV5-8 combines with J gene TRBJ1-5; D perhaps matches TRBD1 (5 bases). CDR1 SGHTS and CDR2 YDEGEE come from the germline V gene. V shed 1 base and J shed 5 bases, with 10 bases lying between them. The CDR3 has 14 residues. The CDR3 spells CASSLRRAYQPQHF. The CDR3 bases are TGTGCCAGCAGCTTGCGCAGGGCTTATCAGCCCCAGCATTTT. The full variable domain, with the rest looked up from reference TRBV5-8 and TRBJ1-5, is EAGVTQSPTHLIKTRGQQATLRCSPISGHTSVYWYQQALGLGLQFLLWYDEGEERNRGNFPPRFSGRQFPNYSSELNVNALELEDSALYLCASSLRRAYQPQHFGDGTRLSIL.

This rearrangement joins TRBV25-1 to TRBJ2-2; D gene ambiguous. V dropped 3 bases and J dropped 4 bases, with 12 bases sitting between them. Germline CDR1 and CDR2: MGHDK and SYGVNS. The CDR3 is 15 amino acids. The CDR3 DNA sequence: TGTGCCAGCAGTGACAGCCCTTCGAGCACCGGGGAGCTGTTTTTT. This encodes CASSDSPSSTGELFF.

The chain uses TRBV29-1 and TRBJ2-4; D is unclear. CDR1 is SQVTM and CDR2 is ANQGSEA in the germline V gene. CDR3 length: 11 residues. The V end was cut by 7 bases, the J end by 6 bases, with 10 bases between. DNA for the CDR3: TGCAGCGGGGTAAAGGGAAACATTCAGTACTTC. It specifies CSGVKGNIQYF.

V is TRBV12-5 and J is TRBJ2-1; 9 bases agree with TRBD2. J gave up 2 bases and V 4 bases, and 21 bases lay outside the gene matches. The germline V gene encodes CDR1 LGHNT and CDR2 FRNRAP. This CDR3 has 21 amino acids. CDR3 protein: CASGSRRDSQTSGSTYNEQFF. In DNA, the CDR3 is TGTGCTAGTGGTTCCCGCCGGGACAGCCAGACTAGCGGATCTACCTACAATGAGCAGTTCTTC.

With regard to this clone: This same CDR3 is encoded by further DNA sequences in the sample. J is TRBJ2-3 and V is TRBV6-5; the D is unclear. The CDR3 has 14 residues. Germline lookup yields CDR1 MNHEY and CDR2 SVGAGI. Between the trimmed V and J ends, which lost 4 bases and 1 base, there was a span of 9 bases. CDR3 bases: TGTGCCAGCAGTTTGGGGTGGGGCACAGATACGCAGTATTTT. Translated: CASSLGWGTDTQYF.

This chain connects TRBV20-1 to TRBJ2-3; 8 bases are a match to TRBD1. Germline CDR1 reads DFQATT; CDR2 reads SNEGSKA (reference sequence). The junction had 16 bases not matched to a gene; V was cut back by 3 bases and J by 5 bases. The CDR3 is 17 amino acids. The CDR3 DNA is TGCAGTGCTAGTCGCCCACAGGGGGACAGTTTCGTAGATACGCAGTATTTT. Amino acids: CSASRPQGDSFVDTQYF.

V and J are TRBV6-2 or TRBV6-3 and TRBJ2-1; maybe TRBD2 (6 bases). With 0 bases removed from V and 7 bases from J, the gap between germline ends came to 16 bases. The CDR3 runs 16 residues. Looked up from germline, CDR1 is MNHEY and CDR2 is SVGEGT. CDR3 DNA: TGTGCCAGCAGTTACTCGTCGGCGGGGCCGGGGAATGAGCAGTTCTTC. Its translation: CASSYSSAGPGNEQFF.

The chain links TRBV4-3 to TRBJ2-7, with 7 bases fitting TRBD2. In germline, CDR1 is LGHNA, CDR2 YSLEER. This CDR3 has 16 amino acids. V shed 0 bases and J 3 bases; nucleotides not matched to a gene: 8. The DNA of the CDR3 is TGCGCCAGCAGCCAAGAATGGGGGGGACCCTACTACGAGCAGTACTTC. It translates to CASSQEWGGPYYEQYF.